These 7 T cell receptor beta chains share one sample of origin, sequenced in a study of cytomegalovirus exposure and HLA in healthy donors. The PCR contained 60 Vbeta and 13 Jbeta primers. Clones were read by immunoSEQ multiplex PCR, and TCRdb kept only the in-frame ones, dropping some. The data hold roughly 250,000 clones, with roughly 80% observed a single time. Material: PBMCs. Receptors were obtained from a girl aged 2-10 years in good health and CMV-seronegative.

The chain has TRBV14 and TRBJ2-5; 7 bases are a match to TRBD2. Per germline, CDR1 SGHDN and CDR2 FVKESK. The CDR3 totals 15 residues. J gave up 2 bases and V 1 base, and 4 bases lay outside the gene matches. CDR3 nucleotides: TGTGCCAGCAGCCAAGGGGAGGGATTACAAGAGACCCAGTACTTC. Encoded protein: CASSQGEGLQETQYF.

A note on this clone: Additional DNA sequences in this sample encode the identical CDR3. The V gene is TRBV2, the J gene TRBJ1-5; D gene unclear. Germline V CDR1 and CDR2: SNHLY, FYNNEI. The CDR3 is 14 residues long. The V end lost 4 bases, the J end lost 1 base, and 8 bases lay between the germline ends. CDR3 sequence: CASSASISNQPQHF. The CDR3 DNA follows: TGTGCCAGCAGTGCGAGTATCAGCAATCAGCCCCAGCATTTT.

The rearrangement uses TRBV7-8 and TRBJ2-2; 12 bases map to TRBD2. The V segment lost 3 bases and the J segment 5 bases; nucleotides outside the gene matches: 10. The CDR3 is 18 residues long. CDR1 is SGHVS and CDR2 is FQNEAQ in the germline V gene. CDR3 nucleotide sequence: TGTGCCAGCAGCTTCCGACTAGCGGGAGACGTGGGAACCGGGGAGCTGTTTTTT. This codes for CASSFRLAGDVGTGELFF.

The CDR3 nucleotides are TGTGCCAGCAGCCAATGGACAGGGGGAAACGAGCAGTACTTC. Amino acids: CASSQWTGGNEQYF. The rearrangement uses TRBV16 and TRBJ2-7, with 10 positions matching TRBD1. The CDR3 consists of 14 residues. V lost 1 base and J lost 5; bases outside the gene matches: 2. Germline V gene data show CDR1 as KGHSY and CDR2 as FQNENV.

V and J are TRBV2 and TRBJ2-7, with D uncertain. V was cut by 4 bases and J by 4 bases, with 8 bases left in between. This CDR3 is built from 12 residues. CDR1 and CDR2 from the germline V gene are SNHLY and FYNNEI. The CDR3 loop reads CASSGSSYEQYF. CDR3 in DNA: TGTGCCAGCAGTGGTTCCAGTTACGAGCAGTACTTC.

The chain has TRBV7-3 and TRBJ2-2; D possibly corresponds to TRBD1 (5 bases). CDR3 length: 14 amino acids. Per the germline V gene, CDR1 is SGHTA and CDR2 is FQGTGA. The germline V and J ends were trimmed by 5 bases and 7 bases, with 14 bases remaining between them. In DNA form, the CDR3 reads TGTGCCAGCAGCCCCCCAGGGTACCGCGGGGAGCTGTTTTTT. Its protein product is CASSPPGYRGELFF.

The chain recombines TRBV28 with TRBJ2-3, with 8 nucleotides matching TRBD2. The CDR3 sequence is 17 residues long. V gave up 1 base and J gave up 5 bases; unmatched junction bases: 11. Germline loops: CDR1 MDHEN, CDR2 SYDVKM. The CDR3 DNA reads TGTGCCAGCAGTTTATACGGGCGGGGGGTTTCGGGAGATACGCAGTATTTT. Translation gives CASSLYGRGVSGDTQYF.